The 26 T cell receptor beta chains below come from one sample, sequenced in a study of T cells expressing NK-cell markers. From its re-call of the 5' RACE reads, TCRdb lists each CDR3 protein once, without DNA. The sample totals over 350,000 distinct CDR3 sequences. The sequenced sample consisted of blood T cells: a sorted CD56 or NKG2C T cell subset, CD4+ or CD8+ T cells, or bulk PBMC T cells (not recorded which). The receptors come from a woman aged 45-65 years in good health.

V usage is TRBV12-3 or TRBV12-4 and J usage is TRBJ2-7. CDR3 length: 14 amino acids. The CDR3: CASSPSTTMGEQYF.

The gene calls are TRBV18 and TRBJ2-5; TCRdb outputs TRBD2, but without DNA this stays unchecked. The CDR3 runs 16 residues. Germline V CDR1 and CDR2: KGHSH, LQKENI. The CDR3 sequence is CASSLSRTLVAETQYF.

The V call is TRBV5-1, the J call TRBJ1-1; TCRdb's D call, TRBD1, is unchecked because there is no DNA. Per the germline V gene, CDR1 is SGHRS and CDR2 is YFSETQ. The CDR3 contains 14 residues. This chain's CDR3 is CASSQAGGHTEAFF.

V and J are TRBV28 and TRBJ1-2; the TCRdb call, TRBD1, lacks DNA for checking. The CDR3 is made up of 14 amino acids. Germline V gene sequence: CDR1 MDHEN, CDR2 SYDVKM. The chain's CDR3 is CASSLGQWVYGYTF.

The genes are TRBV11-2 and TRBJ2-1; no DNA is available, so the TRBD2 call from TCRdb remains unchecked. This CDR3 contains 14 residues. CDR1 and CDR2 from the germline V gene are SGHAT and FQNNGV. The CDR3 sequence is CASSLVREGNEQFF.

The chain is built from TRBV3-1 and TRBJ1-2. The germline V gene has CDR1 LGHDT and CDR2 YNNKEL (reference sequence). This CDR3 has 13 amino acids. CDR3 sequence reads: CASSQQTNYGYTF.

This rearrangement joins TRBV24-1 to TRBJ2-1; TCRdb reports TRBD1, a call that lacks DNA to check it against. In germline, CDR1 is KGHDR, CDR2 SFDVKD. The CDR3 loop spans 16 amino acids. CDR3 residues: CATSDPGTQGFNEQFF.

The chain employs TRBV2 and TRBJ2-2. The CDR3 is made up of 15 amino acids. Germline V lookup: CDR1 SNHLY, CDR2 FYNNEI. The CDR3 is CASTRDYRNTGELFF.

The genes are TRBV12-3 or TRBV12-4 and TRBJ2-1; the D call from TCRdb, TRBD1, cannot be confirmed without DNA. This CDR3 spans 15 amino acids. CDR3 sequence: CAIAWTGNSYNEQFF.

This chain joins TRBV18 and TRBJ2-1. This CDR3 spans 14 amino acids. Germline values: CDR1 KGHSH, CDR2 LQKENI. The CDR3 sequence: CASSPEWDNNEQFF.

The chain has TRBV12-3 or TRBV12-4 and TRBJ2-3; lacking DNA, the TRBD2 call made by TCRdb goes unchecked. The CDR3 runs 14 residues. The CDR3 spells CASKSGVSTDTQYF.

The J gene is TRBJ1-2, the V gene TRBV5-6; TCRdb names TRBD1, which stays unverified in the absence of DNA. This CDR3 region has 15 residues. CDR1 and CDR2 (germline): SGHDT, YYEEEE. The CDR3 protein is CASSLAMSGAGGYTF. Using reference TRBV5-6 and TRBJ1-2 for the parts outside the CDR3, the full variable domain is DAGVTQSPTHLIKTRGQQVTLRCSPKSGHDTVSWYQQALGQGPQFIFQYYEEEERQRGNFPDRFSGHQFPNYSSELNVNALLLGDSALYLCASSLAMSGAGGYTFGSGTRLTVV.

The CDR3 sequence: CASSLGAAPNEQFF. The V call is TRBV5-1, the J call TRBJ2-1; the TCRdb D gene call, TRBD1, has no DNA to confirm it. Germline loops: CDR1 SGHRS, CDR2 YFSETQ. This CDR3 has 14 residues.

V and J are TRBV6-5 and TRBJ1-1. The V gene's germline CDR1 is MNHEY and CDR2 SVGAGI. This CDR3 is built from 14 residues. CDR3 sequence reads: CASSYGVGNTEAFF.

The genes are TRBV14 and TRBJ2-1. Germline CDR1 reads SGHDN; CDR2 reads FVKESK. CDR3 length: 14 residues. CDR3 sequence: CASITRTHYNEQFF.

The CDR3: CASAGLTNTGELFF. The chain employs TRBV5-1 and TRBJ2-2; the D call from TCRdb, TRBD2, cannot be confirmed without DNA. The CDR3 sequence is 14 residues long. Germline V CDR1 and CDR2: SGHRS, YFSETQ.

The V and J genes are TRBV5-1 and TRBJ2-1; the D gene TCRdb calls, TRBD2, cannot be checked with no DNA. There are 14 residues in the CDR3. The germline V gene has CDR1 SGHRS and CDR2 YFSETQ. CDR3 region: CASGERANNYEQFF.

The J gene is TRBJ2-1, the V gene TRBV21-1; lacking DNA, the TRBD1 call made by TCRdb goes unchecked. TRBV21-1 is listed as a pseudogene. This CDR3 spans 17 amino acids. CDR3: CASSRGGFGTGHNEQFF.

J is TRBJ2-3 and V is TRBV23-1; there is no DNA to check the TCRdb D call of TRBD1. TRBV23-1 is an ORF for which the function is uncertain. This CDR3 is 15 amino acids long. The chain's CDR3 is CASSQSGRGADTQYF.

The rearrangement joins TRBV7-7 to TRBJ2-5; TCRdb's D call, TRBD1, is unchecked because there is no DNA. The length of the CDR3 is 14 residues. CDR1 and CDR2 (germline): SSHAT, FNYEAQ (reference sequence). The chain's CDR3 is CASSVGTKAETQYF.

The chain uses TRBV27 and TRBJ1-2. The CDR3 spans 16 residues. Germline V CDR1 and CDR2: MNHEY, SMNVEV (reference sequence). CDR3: CASSLLPTDGGYGYTF.

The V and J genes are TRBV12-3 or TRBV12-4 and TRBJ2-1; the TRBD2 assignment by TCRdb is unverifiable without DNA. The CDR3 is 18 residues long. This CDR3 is CASGGLAGGVPDYNEQFF.

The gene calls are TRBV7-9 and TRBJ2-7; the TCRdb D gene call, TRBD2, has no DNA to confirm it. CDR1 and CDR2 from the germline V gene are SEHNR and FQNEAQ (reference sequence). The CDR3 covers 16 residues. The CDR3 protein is CASNHGSSSGSFEQYF.

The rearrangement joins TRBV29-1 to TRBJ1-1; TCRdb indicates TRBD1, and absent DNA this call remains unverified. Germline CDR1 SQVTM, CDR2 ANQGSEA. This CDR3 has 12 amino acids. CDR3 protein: CSAGQVNTEAFF.

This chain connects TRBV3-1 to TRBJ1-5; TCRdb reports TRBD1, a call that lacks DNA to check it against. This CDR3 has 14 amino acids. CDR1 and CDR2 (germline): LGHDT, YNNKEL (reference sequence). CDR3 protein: CASSQRDGDQPQHF.

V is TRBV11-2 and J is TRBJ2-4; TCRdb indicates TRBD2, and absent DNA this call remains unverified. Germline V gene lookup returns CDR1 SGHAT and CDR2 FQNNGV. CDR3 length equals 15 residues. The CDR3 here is CASSVVPSAKNIQYF.